The text below deals with one T cell receptor beta chain. Its specificity is not known. This CDR3 spans 14 amino acids. Germline V gene lookup returns CDR1 LNHDA and CDR2 SQIVND (reference sequence). V lost 7 bases, J lost 6 bases, and 9 bases stayed unmatched. This sample was taken from a study of cytomegalovirus exposure and HLA in healthy donors. Study-wide results and caveats: A later analysis associated 15,000 to 20,000 TCR beta sequences with HLA alleles at a 0.05 false discovery rate.

60 Vbeta and 13 Jbeta primers were used in PCR. Profiling relied on immunoSEQ multiplex PCR, and the TCRdb table lists in-frame clones only, not all of them. The profile shows some 98,000 clones, about four fifths of them singletons. Sequenced input: PBMCs. The genes are TRBV19 and TRBJ1-5; 7 bases are a match to TRBD1. The source is a human donor in good health. CDR3 DNA sequence: TGTGCCAGTACCGGGACAGTATCAGGTCAGCCCCAGCATTTT. The encoded protein is CASTGTVSGQPQHF.